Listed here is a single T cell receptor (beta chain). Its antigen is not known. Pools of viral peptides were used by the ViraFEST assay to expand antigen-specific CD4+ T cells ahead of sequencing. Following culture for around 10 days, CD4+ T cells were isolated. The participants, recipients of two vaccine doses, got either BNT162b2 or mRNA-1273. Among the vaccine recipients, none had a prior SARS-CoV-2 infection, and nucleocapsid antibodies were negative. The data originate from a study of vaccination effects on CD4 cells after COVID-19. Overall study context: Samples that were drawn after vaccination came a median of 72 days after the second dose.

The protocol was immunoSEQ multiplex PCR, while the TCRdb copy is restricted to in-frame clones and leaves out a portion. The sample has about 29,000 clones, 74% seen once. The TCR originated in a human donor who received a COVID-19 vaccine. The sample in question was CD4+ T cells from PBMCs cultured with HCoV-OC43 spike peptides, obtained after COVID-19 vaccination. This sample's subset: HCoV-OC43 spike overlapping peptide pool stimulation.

The CDR3 sequence: CASSEGRLRQETQYF. CDR3 coding DNA: TGTGCCAGCAGTGAAGGTCGGCTCAGGCAAGAGACCCAGTACTTC. The chain carries TRBV2 and TRBJ2-5; D is unresolved. The CDR3 runs to 15 residues. The germline CDR1 and CDR2 sequences are SNHLY and FYNNEI. V lost 1 base and J 2 bases, leaving 11 bases between the germline ends.